This is a list of T cell receptor beta chains from one sample in a study of beta chain features in type 1 diabetes. Assay used: immunoSEQ multiplex PCR; TCRdb lists only in-frame clones, some missing. The sample consists of fewer than 400,000 clones, less than 10% of them appearing once. The sample was central memory CD4+ T cells from blood. The origin of the receptors is a woman younger than 35 in good health. The CDR3 runs from the conserved cysteine through the conserved F or W. A D gene is named only where the DNA matches it firmly. Not every row has a clone size; where given, it reads once, few, many or a size class.

j_call,cdr3_length,d_call,clone_size,v_call,cdr3_nt,cdr3_aa
TRBJ1-4,14,NA,NA,TRBV9,TGTGCCAGCAGCCAAGGTACACTTAATGAAAAACTGTTTTTT,CASSQGTLNEKLFF
TRBJ1-5,15,NA,NA,TRBV6-6,TGTGCCAGCTATGACCAATACAGGGTGAATCAGCCCCAGCATTTT,CASYDQYRVNQPQHF
TRBJ1-1,13,NA,few,TRBV2,TGTGCCAGCTCGGCCGAAACGAACACTGAAGCTTTCTTT,CASSAETNTEAFF
TRBJ2-2,16,TRBD1,NA,TRBV28,TGTGCCAGCAGTCCCTCACAGGGGTCGAACACCGGGGAGCTGTTTTTT,CASSPSQGSNTGELFF
TRBJ2-7,13,NA,NA,TRBV7-2,TGTGCCAGCAGCTTACACAGAACCTACGAGCAGTACTTC,CASSLHRTYEQYF
TRBJ2-5,13,NA,NA,TRBV11-2,TGTGCCAGCAGCTTATTCGAACAAGAGACCCAGTACTTC,CASSLFEQETQYF
TRBJ2-1,18,TRBD2,many,TRBV7-8,TGTGCCAGCAGGGGTCTAGCGGGAGGCAGGAGCTCCTACAATGAGCAGTTCTTC,CASRGLAGGRSSYNEQFF
TRBJ2-3,13,NA,NA,TRBV10-3,TGTGCCATCAGGGCCACAGACACAGATACGCAGTATTTT,CAIRATDTDTQYF
TRBJ2-6,14,NA,few,TRBV6-5,TGTGCCAGCAGCCACCTCTCTGGGGCCAACGTCCTGACTTTC,CASSHLSGANVLTF
TRBJ2-3,12,NA,many,TRBV19,TGTGCCAGTAGCGGGACTTCAGATACGCAGTATTTT,CASSGTSDTQYF
TRBJ2-3,16,TRBD2,NA,TRBV5-4,TGTGCCAGCAGCCCCCCACTAGCGGGAGCGGCAGATACGCAGTATTTT,CASSPPLAGAADTQYF
TRBJ1-2,16,NA,few,TRBV7-3,TGTGCCAGCAGCTTAAACGCGGTGGAAGGGTCCTATGGCTACACCTTC,CASSLNAVEGSYGYTF
TRBJ2-7,17,NA,many,TRBV4-2,TGTGCCAGCAGCCAAGATCTACGGGGGTTCGGAAGTTACGAGCAGTACTTC,CASSQDLRGFGSYEQYF
TRBJ2-7,13,NA,NA,TRBV18,TGTGCCAGCTCACCACCGGCCTCGGCCGAGCAGTACTTC,CASSPPASAEQYF
TRBJ2-1,17,NA,NA,TRBV28,TGTGCCAGCAGTTTAGGGGTTGGCGGGACTGGTGTCAATGAGCAGTTCTTC,CASSLGVGGTGVNEQFF
TRBJ2-7,12,NA,few,TRBV10-2,TGCGCCAGCGCTATAGTGGGCTACGAGCAGTACTTC,CASAIVGYEQYF